The 27 T cell receptor beta chains presented below share a single source sample, sequenced in a study of CD8 T cells in ankylosing spondylitis. TCRdb redid the calling of the 5' RACE reads with MiXCR, one entry per CDR3 protein. The sample shows about 250,000 distinct CDR3 sequences, roughly a tenth of them seen only once. Sample: blood, either unsorted or a sorted T cell fraction (not recorded which). These receptors all stem from a male donor with ankylosing spondylitis or in good health (not recorded which).

This clonotype was seen repeatedly, ten times or more. The chain couples TRBV12-3 or TRBV12-4 to TRBJ2-3, with 12 bases that match TRBD2. The J segment lost 1 base and the V segment lost 6 bases, leaving 5 bases of the junction unmatched. The CDR3 sequence is 16 residues long. For the CDR3, the DNA is TGTGCCAGCAGACGGACTAGCGGGGTTCGCACAGATACGCAGTATTTT. This codes for CASRRTSGVRTDTQYF.

There are many counts of this clonotype. The chain carries TRBV3-1 and TRBJ2-3, with D unclear. Germline lookup yields CDR1 LGHDT and CDR2 YNNKEL (reference sequence). Between the trimmed V and J ends, which lost 0 bases and 4 bases, there was a span of 2 bases. The CDR3 runs to 12 residues. This CDR3 reads CASSQDPDTQYF. In nucleotides, the CDR3 is TGTGCCAGCAGCCAAGATCCAGATACGCAGTATTTT.

This clonotype came up once. Germline and junction disagree at one end, which may indicate a read error. The V gene is TRBV5-1, the J gene TRBJ2-7, with D tentatively TRBD1 (5 bases). The CDR3 length is 14 residues. The germline V gene encodes CDR1 SGHRS and CDR2 YFSETQ. This CDR3 is CASSWGTSEYERYF. In nucleotides, the CDR3 is TGCGCCAGCAGCTGGGGCACATCCGAATACGAGCGGTACTTC.

At least ten counts were recorded for this clonotype. V and J are TRBV12-3 or TRBV12-4 and TRBJ2-2; TRBD1 is a possible D gene (6 bases). V dropped 5 bases and J dropped 0 bases, with 16 bases sitting between them. The CDR3 covers 17 residues. As DNA, the CDR3 is TGTGCCAGCAGTGCCGCCAGGGGACACGCGAACACCGGGGAGCTGTTTTTT. Translated, it gives CASSAARGHANTGELFF.

This clonotype was counted ten times or more. The rearrangement joins TRBV15 to TRBJ1-3, with D tentatively TRBD1 (6 bases). Trimming stripped 0 bases from V and 0 bases from J, with 15 bases between. The CDR3 consists of 18 residues. The V gene's germline CDR1 is LNHNV and CDR2 YYDKDF (reference sequence). The CDR3 spells CATSRDPGTLTSGNTIYF. DNA for the CDR3: TGTGCCACCAGCAGAGATCCAGGGACACTCACCTCTGGAAACACCATATATTTT.

V and J are TRBV6-6 and TRBJ2-7; no definite D call. CDR3 length: 13 amino acids. Germline-derived CDR1 and CDR2 are MNHNY and SVGAGI (reference sequence). V shed 7 bases and J shed 0 bases, with 10 bases lying between them. CDR3 sequence (DNA): TGTGCCAGCAACCCGGGCAGCTCCTACGAGCAGTACTTC. This gives the protein CASNPGSSYEQYF.

This clonotype came up many times. The V call is TRBV29-1, the J call TRBJ2-7, with TRBD1 identical over 8 bases. Germline CDR1 SQVTM, CDR2 ANQGSEA. The V gene end was trimmed by 5 bases and the J gene end by 2 bases; junction bases not matched to a gene: 5. CDR3 length: 13 amino acids. The CDR3 DNA follows: TGCAGCGTTAAAGGGACAGGCCCCTACGAGCAGTACTTC. Translated, it gives CSVKGTGPYEQYF.

This clonotype has a count of ten or more. J is TRBJ1-5 and V is TRBV6-2 or TRBV6-3; D call uncertain. This CDR3 contains 14 residues. V was pared by 2 bases and J by 7 bases, with 12 bases between. Germline CDR1 MNHEY, CDR2 SVGEGT. The DNA of the CDR3 is TGTGCCAGCAGTTACCGACAAGCACGCCAGCCCCAGCATTTT. Encoded protein: CASSYRQARQPQHF.

This clonotype came up a few times. This rearrangement joins TRBV3-1 to TRBJ2-7; 7 bases map to TRBD1. Trimming at V came to 5 bases and at J to 6 bases, leaving 7 bases not matched to a gene. Germline V CDR1 and CDR2: LGHDT, YNNKEL (reference sequence). This CDR3 region has 13 residues. The CDR3 DNA is TGTGCCAGCAGCGTCGACAGGGTGGCCGAGCAGTACTTC. Protein: CASSVDRVAEQYF.

This clonotype appeared many times. J is TRBJ2-3 and V is TRBV10-3; 7 bases are a match to TRBD1. The CDR3 consists of 14 residues. CDR1 is ENHRY, CDR2 SYGVKD, per germline. Germline trimming cut 5 bases from V and 3 bases from J; bases unmatched to any gene: 5. CDR3 coding DNA: TGTGCCATCAGTCGAGACAGGGAAACAGATACGCAGTATTTT. Its translation is CAISRDRETDTQYF.

In its sample, this clonotype was seen many times. V and J are TRBV11-2 and TRBJ1-5; D not resolved. CDR1 and CDR2 (germline): SGHAT, FQNNGV. This CDR3 contains 14 residues. V lost 1 base and J 7 bases, leaving 11 bases between the germline ends. The CDR3 sequence: CASSLGVGRQPQHF. The CDR3 DNA reads TGTGCCAGCAGCTTAGGCGTGGGGAGGCAGCCCCAGCATTTT.

This clonotype was counted only a few times. V is TRBV3-1 and J is TRBJ1-2; D is possibly TRBD1 (6 bases). V lost 0 bases and J lost 4, with 6 bases in between. Germline V gives CDR1 LGHDT, CDR2 YNNKEL (reference sequence). This CDR3 contains 13 residues. Here the CDR3 DNA reads TGTGCCAGCAGCCAAGAGGACAGCTATGGCTACACCTTC. Encoded protein: CASSQEDSYGYTF.

This clonotype occurred many times. This sequence joins TRBV4-1 and TRBJ2-1, with TRBD2 matching over 8 bases. The germline gives CDR1 MGHRA, CDR2 YSYEKL. Trimming cost V 3 bases and J 1 base; bases outside gene matches: 14. The CDR3 spans 19 residues. CDR3 protein: CASSHTTLGSGSSYNEQFF. The CDR3 DNA sequence: TGCGCCAGCAGCCACACGACCTTGGGGAGCGGGAGTTCCTACAATGAGCAGTTCTTC.

This rearrangement joins TRBV7-9 to TRBJ2-2; D gene uncertain. V shed 5 bases and J shed 7 bases, with 11 bases lying between them. The germline CDR1 and CDR2 sequences are SEHNR and FQNEAQ (reference sequence). This CDR3 contains 13 residues. The CDR3 coding sequence is TGTGCCAGCAGCAGCCAGAGATACGGGGAGCTGTTTTTT. This translates into CASSSQRYGELFF.

In its sample, this clonotype was seen a few times. This chain joins TRBV11-3 and TRBJ2-3, with D maybe TRBD1 (6 bases). Looked up from germline, CDR1 is SGHNT and CDR2 is YENEEA. V dropped 4 bases and J dropped 2 bases, with 10 bases sitting between them. CDR3 length: 14 residues. The CDR3: CASSWGPPTDTQYF. The CDR3 nucleotides are TGTGCCAGCAGCTGGGGGCCTCCCACAGATACGCAGTATTTT.

This clonotype has at least ten counts. The rearrangement links TRBV4-1 to TRBJ2-1, with TRBD2 matching 10 bases. Trimming at V came to 1 base and at J to 9 bases, leaving 12 bases not matched to a gene. The CDR3 sequence is 17 residues long. Germline loops: CDR1 MGHRA, CDR2 YSYEKL. CDR3 coding DNA: TGCGCCAGCAGCCAAGGTGACGGTGGGACTAGCGAAGGTGAGCAGTTCTTC. Translating gives CASSQGDGGTSEGEQFF.

Ten or more counts support this clonotype. The chain has TRBV29-1 and TRBJ1-3; no firm D call. The germline V gene has CDR1 SQVTM and CDR2 ANQGSEA. The CDR3 contains 12 residues. Trimming pared 6 bases from V and 3 bases from J, leaving 9 bases between. CDR3 sequence: CSVFLVGNTIYF. CDR3 in DNA: TGCAGCGTCTTCCTCGTTGGAAACACCATATATTTT. Together with reference TRBV29-1 and TRBJ1-3, the CDR3 gives the full variable domain: SAVISQKPSRDICQRGTSLTIQCQVDSQVTMMFWYRQQPGQSLTLIATANQGSEATYESGFVIDKFPISRPNLTFSTLTVSNMSPEDSSIYLCSVFLVGNTIYFGEGSWLTVV.

This clonotype occurred a few times. The V call is TRBV10-3, the J call TRBJ2-5; 7 positions agree with TRBD2. The J segment lost 2 bases and the V segment lost 0 bases, leaving 3 bases of the junction unmatched. The CDR3 extends over 15 amino acids. From germline, CDR1 is ENHRY and CDR2 SYGVKD. The CDR3 here is CAISESWGGQETQYF. CDR3 coding DNA: TGTGCCATCAGTGAGTCGTGGGGGGGACAAGAGACCCAGTACTTC.

This clonotype was seen a handful of times. This clone may be a read error of a much larger clone one base away. CDR3 DNA sequence: TGTGCCAGCAGTTACAGCGGGGATGAGCAGTTCTTC. It translates to CASSYSGDEQFF. The gene calls are TRBV6-6 and TRBJ2-1, with TRBD2 identical over 7 bases. CDR3 length equals 12 residues. V lost 2 bases and J lost 8; bases outside the gene matches: 0. Germline V lookup: CDR1 MNHNY, CDR2 SVGAGI (reference sequence).

This rearrangement joins TRBV7-2 to TRBJ1-3, with 7 bases fitting TRBD1. V was clipped by 8 bases and J by 2 bases; unmatched bases: 6. Looked up from germline, CDR1 is SGHTA and CDR2 is FQGNSA. The CDR3 is 14 residues long. CDR3 sequence: CASSRGRTGNTIYF. CDR3 bases: TGTGCCAGCTCTAGGGGGCGGACTGGAAACACCATATATTTT.

This clonotype came up many times. The rearrangement uses TRBV5-1 and TRBJ2-7; 7 bases line up with TRBD2. CDR1 is SGHRS, CDR2 YFSETQ, per germline. This CDR3 is 17 amino acids long. V lost 0 bases, J lost 2 bases, and 11 bases stayed unmatched. The CDR3 sequence: CASSLASRLAGTYEQYF. The CDR3 DNA follows: TGCGCCAGCAGCTTGGCAAGTCGACTAGCAGGTACCTACGAGCAGTACTTC.

A few counts support this clonotype. The chain recombines TRBV7-9 with TRBJ2-3; D is unclear. Germline V CDR1 and CDR2: SEHNR, FQNEAQ (reference sequence). The CDR3 runs to 13 residues. With 1 base removed from V and 4 bases from J, the gap between germline ends came to 6 bases. CDR3 protein: CASSLGHPDTQYF. CDR3 DNA: TGTGCCAGCAGCTTAGGACACCCAGATACGCAGTATTTT.

This clonotype was counted many times. The chain is built from TRBV12-3 or TRBV12-4 and TRBJ1-2; maybe TRBD1 (5 bases). This CDR3 contains 16 residues. V was cut by 5 bases and J by 2 bases, with 18 bases left in between. CDR3 amino acids: CASSPRDGIPNYGYTF. In DNA, the CDR3 is TGTGCCAGCAGTCCCCGGGACGGAATACCCAACTATGGCTACACCTTC.

Many counts were recorded for this clonotype. The rearrangement uses TRBV20-1 and TRBJ1-2; 7 bases agree with TRBD1. Germline CDR1 DFQATT, CDR2 SNEGSKA (reference sequence). Trimming at V came to 1 base and at J to 6 bases, leaving 14 bases not matched to a gene. This CDR3 comprises 16 residues. The CDR3 is CSARAKYLTGADGYTF. In nucleotides, the CDR3 is TGCAGTGCTAGAGCAAAATACCTTACAGGGGCGGATGGCTACACCTTC.

This clonotype showed up many times. V is TRBV5-1 and J is TRBJ1-2; unclear D gene. The germline V and J ends were trimmed by 2 bases and 5 bases, with 16 bases remaining between them. The germline V gene encodes CDR1 SGHRS and CDR2 YFSETQ. This CDR3 region has 15 residues. Here the CDR3 reads CASSFRPEEGYGYTF. The CDR3 coding sequence is TGCGCCAGCAGCTTTAGGCCTGAGGAAGGGTATGGCTACACCTTC.

The genes are TRBV4-2 and TRBJ2-2; 11 positions match TRBD2. V lost 1 base, J lost 1 base, and 2 bases stayed unmatched. Germline V gene lookup returns CDR1 LGHNA and CDR2 YNFKEQ. The CDR3 covers 17 residues. The CDR3 reads CASSQGTSGLNTGELFF. The DNA of the CDR3 is TGTGCCAGCAGCCAAGGGACTAGCGGGCTGAACACCGGGGAGCTGTTTTTT.

The chain uses TRBV12-3 or TRBV12-4 and TRBJ1-1; 9 bases fit TRBD1. The CDR3 is 13 residues long. V was clipped by 6 bases and J by 6 bases; unmatched bases: 5. The CDR3 DNA sequence: TGTGCCAGCAGGCCGGGACAGGGTTCTGAAGCTTTCTTT. It translates to CASRPGQGSEAFF.